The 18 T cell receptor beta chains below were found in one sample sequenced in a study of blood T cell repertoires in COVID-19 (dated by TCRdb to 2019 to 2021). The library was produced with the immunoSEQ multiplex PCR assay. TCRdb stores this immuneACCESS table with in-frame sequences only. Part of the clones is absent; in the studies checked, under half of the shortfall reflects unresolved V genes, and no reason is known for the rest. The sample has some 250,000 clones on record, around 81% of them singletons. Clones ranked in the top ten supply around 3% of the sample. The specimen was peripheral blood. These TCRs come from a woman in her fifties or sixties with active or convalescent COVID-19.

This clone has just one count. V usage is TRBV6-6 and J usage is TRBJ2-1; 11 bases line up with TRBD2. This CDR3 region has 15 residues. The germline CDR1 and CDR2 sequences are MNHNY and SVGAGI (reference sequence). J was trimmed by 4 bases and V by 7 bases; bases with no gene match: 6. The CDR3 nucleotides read TGTGCCAGCACCCCTAGCGGGGGGTCATACAATGAGCAGTTCTTC. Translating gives CASTPSGGSYNEQFF.

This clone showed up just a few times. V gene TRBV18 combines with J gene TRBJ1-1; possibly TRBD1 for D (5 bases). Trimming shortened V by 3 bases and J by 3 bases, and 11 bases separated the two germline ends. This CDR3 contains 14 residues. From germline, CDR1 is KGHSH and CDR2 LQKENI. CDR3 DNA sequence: TGTGCCAGCTCACCCACAGGCACTCACACTGAAGCTTTCTTT. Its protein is CASSPTGTHTEAFF.

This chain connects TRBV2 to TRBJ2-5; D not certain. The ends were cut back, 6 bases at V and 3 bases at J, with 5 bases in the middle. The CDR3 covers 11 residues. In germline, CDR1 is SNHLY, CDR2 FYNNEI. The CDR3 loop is CASSGEETQYF. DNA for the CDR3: TGTGCCAGCAGCGGAGAAGAGACCCAGTACTTC.

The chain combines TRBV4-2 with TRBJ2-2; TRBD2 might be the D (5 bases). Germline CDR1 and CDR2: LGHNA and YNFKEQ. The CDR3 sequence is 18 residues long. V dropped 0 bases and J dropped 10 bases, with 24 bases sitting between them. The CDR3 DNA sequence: TGTGCCAGCAGCCAAGACCTTTGGGAGACTCCCTCAGAAGAGGAGCTGTTTTTT. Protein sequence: CASSQDLWETPSEEELFF.

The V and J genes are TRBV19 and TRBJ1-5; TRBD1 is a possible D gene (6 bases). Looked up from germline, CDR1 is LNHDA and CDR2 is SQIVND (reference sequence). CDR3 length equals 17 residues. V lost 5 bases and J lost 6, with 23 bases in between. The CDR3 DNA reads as TGTGCCAGTAGTGTCGACGTACAGGGATTTTCACGTCAGCCCCAGCATTTT. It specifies CASSVDVQGFSRQPQHF.

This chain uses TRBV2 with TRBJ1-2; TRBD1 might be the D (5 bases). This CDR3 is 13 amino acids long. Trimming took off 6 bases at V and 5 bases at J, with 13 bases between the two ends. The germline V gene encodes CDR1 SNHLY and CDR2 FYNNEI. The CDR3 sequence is CASSTGGGYGYTF. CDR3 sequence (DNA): TGTGCCAGCAGCACCGGGGGGGGATATGGCTACACCTTC.

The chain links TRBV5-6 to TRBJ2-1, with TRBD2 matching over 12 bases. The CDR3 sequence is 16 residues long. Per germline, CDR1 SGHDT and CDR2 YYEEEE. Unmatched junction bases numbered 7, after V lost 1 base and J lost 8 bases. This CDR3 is CASSLSASGGADEQFF. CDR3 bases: TGTGCCAGCAGCTTGTCGGCTAGCGGGGGGGCAGATGAGCAGTTCTTC.

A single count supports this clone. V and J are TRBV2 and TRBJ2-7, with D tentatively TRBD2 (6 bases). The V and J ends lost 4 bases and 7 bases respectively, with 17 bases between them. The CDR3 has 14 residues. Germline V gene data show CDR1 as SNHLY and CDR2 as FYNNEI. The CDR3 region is CASSVFGREEEQYF. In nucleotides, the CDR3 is TGTGCCAGCAGTGTCTTCGGAAGGGAGGAAGAGCAGTACTTC.

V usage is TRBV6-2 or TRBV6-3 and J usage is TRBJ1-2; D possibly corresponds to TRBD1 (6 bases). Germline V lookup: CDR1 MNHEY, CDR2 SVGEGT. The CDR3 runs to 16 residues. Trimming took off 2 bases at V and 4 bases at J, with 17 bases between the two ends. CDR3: CASSYTGIKWPYGYTF. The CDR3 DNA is TGTGCCAGCAGTTACACAGGGATCAAGTGGCCCTATGGCTACACCTTC.

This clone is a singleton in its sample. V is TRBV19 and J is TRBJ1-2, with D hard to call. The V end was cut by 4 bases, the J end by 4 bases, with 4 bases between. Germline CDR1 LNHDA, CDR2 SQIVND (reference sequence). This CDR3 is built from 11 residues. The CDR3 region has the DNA TGTGCCAGTAGTAGCAGCTATGGCTACACCTTC. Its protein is CASSSSYGYTF. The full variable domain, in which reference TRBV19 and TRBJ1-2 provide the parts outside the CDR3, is DGGITQSPKYLFRKEGQNVTLSCEQNLNHDAMYWYRQDPGQGLRLIYYSQIVNDFQKGDIAEGYSVSREKKESFPLTVTSAQKNPTAFYLCASSSSYGYTFGSGTRLTVV.

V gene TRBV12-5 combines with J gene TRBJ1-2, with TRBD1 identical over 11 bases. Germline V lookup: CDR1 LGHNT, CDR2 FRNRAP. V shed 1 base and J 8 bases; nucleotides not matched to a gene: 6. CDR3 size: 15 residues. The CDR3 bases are TGTGCTAGTGGTTTGGCCCGGGACAGGGGGAGCGGCTACACCTTC. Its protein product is CASGLARDRGSGYTF.

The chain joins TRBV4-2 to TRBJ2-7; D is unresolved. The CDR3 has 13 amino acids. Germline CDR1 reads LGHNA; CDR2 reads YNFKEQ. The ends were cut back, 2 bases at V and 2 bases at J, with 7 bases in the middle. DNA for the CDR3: TGTGCCAGCAGCCAATACGCAGCCTACGAGCAGTACTTC. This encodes CASSQYAAYEQYF.

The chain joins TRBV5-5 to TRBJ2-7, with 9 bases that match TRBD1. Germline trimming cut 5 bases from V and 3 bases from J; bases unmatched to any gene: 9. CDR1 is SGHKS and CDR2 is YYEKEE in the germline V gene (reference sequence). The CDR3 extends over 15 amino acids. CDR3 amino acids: CASREGQGVGYEQYF. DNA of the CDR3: TGTGCCAGCAGGGAGGGACAGGGTGTTGGCTACGAGCAGTACTTC.

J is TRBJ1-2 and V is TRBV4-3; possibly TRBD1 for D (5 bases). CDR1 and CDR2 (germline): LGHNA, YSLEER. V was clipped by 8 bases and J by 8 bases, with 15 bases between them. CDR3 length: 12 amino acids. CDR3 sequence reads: CASRRGEGGYTF. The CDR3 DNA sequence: TGCGCCAGCCGCCGGGGGGAAGGGGGCTACACCTTC.

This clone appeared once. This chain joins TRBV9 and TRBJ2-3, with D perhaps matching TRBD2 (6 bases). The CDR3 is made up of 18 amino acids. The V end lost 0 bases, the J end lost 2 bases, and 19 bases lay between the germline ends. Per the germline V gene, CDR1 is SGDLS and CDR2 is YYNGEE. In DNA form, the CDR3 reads TGTGCCAGCAGCGTAGTAGCTCCCGCGGGACCGATCACAGATACGCAGTATTTT. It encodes CASSVVAPAGPITDTQYF. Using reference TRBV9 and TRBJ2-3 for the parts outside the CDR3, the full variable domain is DSGVTQTPKHLITATGQRVTLRCSPRSGDLSVYWYQQSLDQGLQFLIQYYNGEERAKGNILERFSAQQFPDLHSELNLSSLELGDSALYFCASSVVAPAGPITDTQYFGPGTRLTVL.

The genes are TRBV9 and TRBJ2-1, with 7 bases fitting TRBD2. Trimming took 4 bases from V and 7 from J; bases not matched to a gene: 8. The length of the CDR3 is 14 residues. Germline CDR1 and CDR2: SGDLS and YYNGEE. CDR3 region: CASSLGLVVNEQFF. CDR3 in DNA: TGTGCCAGCAGCCTAGGACTAGTAGTGAATGAGCAGTTCTTC. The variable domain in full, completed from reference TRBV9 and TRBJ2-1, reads DSGVTQTPKHLITATGQRVTLRCSPRSGDLSVYWYQQSLDQGLQFLIQYYNGEERAKGNILERFSAQQFPDLHSELNLSSLELGDSALYFCASSLGLVVNEQFFGPGTRLTVL.

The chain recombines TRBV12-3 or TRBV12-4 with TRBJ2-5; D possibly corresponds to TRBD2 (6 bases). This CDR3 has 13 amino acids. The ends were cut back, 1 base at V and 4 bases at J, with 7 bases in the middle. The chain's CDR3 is CASSLEGLETQYF. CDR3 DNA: TGTGCCAGCAGTTTAGAGGGACTAGAGACCCAGTACTTC.

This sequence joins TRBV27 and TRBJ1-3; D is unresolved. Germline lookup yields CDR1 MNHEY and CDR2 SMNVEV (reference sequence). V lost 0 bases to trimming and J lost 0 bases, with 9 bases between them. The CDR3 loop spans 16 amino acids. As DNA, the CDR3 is TGTGCCAGCAGTTTATCCAAGCCCGTCTCTGGAAACACCATATATTTT. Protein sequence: CASSLSKPVSGNTIYF.